The 7 T cell receptor beta chains below come from one sample, sequenced in a study of vaccination and CD4 T cells after COVID-19. These receptors' targets are unknown. The treatment here: approximately 10-day PBMC culture with coronavirus spike peptide pools or control peptides (ViraFEST assay). Sequencing of the DNA from cultured CD4+ T cells was carried out with the Oncomine TCR Beta short-read assay. MiXCR was run by TCRdb on the PCR reads, yielding one entry per CDR3 protein. The table records roughly 15,000 distinct CDR3 sequences, about 42% of them present only once. This material consisted of CD4+ T cells from blood, cultured in vitro, taken before SARS-CoV-2 vaccination. All receptors come from a human donor who received a COVID-19 vaccine.

This clonotype occurred a few times. The chain uses TRBV24-1 and TRBJ2-5; perhaps TRBD2 as D (5 bases). CDR1 is KGHDR and CDR2 is SFDVKD in the germline V gene. Trimming pared 5 bases from V and 2 bases from J, leaving 11 bases between. This CDR3 spans 14 amino acids. The CDR3 region has the DNA TGTGCCACCAGTGTCGGCAGGACTCAAGAGACCCAGTACTTC. This translates into CATSVGRTQETQYF.

V usage is TRBV5-5 and J usage is TRBJ1-6; weak D call: TRBD1 (6 bases). The length of the CDR3 is 12 residues. Germline V gene lookup returns CDR1 SGHKS and CDR2 YYEKEE (reference sequence). V was clipped by 4 bases and J by 11 bases, with 10 bases between them. As DNA, the CDR3 is TGTGCCAGCAGCCTCAGGGGACCACCCCTCCACTTT. Amino acid sequence: CASSLRGPPLHF.

The gene calls are TRBV2 and TRBJ2-7, with D maybe TRBD2 (7 bases). There are 15 residues in the CDR3. Germline loops: CDR1 SNHLY, CDR2 FYNNEI. The V end was cut by 6 bases, the J end by 0 bases, with 15 bases between. The CDR3 protein is CASRGGRVISYEQYF. The CDR3 DNA is TGTGCCAGCAGGGGGGGGCGGGTGATCTCCTACGAGCAGTACTTC.

This chain links TRBV19 with TRBJ2-2, with D unclear. From germline, CDR1 is LNHDA and CDR2 SQIVND (reference sequence). The V and J ends lost 4 bases and 6 bases respectively, with 6 bases between them. CDR3 length: 12 residues. The CDR3 bases are TGTGCCAGTAGTACCAGAGCCGGGGAGCTGTTTTTT. It yields the protein CASSTRAGELFF.

This chain uses TRBV7-3 with TRBJ2-6; D tentatively fits TRBD1 or TRBD2 (6 bases each). The CDR3 has 14 amino acids. Trimming cost V 2 bases and J 6 bases, with 8 bases left between them. The V gene's germline CDR1 is SGHTA and CDR2 FQGTGA. CDR3 in amino acids: CASSLGGQANVLTF. The DNA of the CDR3 is TGTGCCAGCAGCTTAGGGGGGCAGGCCAACGTCCTGACTTTC. The full variable domain, rest sourced from reference TRBV7-3 and TRBJ2-6, is GAGVSQTPSNKVTEKGKYVELRCDPISGHTALYWYRQSLGQGPEFLIYFQGTGAADDSGLPNDRFFAVRPEGSVSTLKIQRTERGDSAVYLCASSLGGQANVLTFGAGSRLTVL.

A few counts support this clonotype. This chain connects TRBV6-5 to TRBJ2-7, with D hard to call. The CDR3 totals 16 residues. Germline V gene sequence: CDR1 MNHEY, CDR2 SVGAGI. V lost 0 bases and J lost 5, with 17 bases in between. The CDR3 coding sequence is TGTGCCAGCAGTTACTCGGTCTGGGCTCCTACTAACGAGCAGTACTTC. Residues: CASSYSVWAPTNEQYF.

This clonotype was seen only a few times. The chain combines TRBV2 with TRBJ1-5, with TRBD1 as a possible D gene (6 bases). The CDR3 loop spans 15 amino acids. The V gene's germline CDR1 is SNHLY and CDR2 FYNNEI. V gave up 6 bases and J gave up 7 bases, with 19 bases separating them. CDR3 coding DNA: TGTGCCAGCAGCCAGGGGTTAAATTGGAGGCAGCCCCAGCATTTT. Its translation: CASSQGLNWRQPQHF.